This TCR beta chain was profiled in a study of blood T cell repertoires in COVID-19. Study as a whole: Sources were T cells, B-cell-depleted T cells, or PBMCs; the material itself was cDNA or gDNA.

Germline loops: CDR1 GTSNPN, CDR2 SVGIG (reference sequence). The V and J ends lost 2 bases and 2 bases respectively, with 7 bases between them. The CDR3 totals 13 residues. Cohort placement rested on clinical history that participants reported themselves. Recovered participants had two consecutive negative NP/OP PCR tests, healthcare professional clearance, or symptom resolution. Methods used by the authors: Nucleated cell number was recorded as an estimate derived from reference gene primer amplification. The repertoire was sequenced with immunoSEQ multiplex PCR; TCRdb's copy has only in-frame clones and lacks some. The V and J calls and clone size were taken over from that table, and D and trimming were inferred from the DNA. This table has 150,000 to 200,000 clones, 80% appearing once.

The material sequenced was PBMCs or T cells enriched from blood (not recorded which). This TCR was sampled from a woman aged 55-69 years who had recovered from COVID-19. The chain is built from TRBV30 and TRBJ1-3; D is undetermined. CDR3 sequence: CAWSLGPGNTIYF. DNA for the CDR3: TGTGCCTGGAGTTTGGGCCCTGGAAACACCATATATTTT. Drawing the rest from reference TRBV30 and TRBJ1-3, the complete variable domain is SQTIHQWPATLVQPVGSPLSLECTVEGTSNPNLYWYRQAAGRGLQLLFYSVGIGQISSEVPQNLSASRPQDRQFILSSKKLLLSDSGFYLCAWSLGPGNTIYFGEGSWLTVV.